This TCR beta chain comes out of a study of regulatory T cells in long-lasting Graves disease. V gave up 5 bases and J gave up 1 base, with 17 bases separating them. CDR1 is SGHVS and CDR2 is FQNEAQ in the germline V gene. The CDR3 runs 16 residues. For TCR beta, libraries came from iRepertoire HTBI primers and Arm-PCR of CDR3 regions. Each CDR3 protein gets one entry after TCRdb re-called the multiplex PCR reads with MiXCR. Among roughly 350,000 distinct CDR3 sequences listed, under 20% were seen once. The time point is: newly diagnosed GD, antithyroid drugs for less than 3 months. From RNA extracted from PBMCs, the TCR library was made. Patients were from an endocrinology department in Xi'an, China. These data were also reused for a study on T cells in Graves' hyperthyroidism and ophthalmopathy.

The origin of this receptor is a woman aged 18-30 years with Graves disease. The chain uses TRBV7-8 and TRBJ1-1; TRBD1 might be the D (5 bases). This material consisted of peripheral blood mononuclear cells (PBMCs), taken at new diagnosis, from a patient treated with antithyroid drugs. The CDR3 bases are TGTGCCAGCAGCCCCCGACAGAAATTAGCGAACACTGAAGCTTTCTTT. Its translation: CASSPRQKLANTEAFF.